What follows describes a single TCR beta chain. Its cognate antigen is unknown. Data came from immunoSEQ multiplex PCR; TCRdb stores just in-frame clones and leaves some out. The sample carries about 18,000 clones, approximately 85% recorded once. The sample comes from a study of T cell clonotyping in hematopoietic cell transplantation. Study results and limitations: After transplant, recipient diversity fell while pathologically expanded clonotypes grew through day 180. At the given depth, recipient repertoires were over 95% de novo clonotypes.

The CDR3 has 13 residues. Germline trimming cut 10 bases from V and 0 bases from J; bases unmatched to any gene: 6. Per germline, CDR1 SNHLY and CDR2 FYNNEI. Time point here: recipient sample about 28 days before transplant, after cytoreduction. Samples: about 28 days before transplant, then days 30, 100 and 180 after. Sequenced material: peripheral blood mononuclear cells, taken before stem cell transplant. The sequence was obtained from a man aged 45-65 years with acute myeloid leukemia. Some clones in this sample may be carry-over from other donors' samples. This chain links TRBV2 with TRBJ2-7, with 7 bases that match TRBD1. DNA of the CDR3: TGTGCCATAACCGGGACAGACTCCTACGAGCAGTACTTC. Translation: CAITGTDSYEQYF.